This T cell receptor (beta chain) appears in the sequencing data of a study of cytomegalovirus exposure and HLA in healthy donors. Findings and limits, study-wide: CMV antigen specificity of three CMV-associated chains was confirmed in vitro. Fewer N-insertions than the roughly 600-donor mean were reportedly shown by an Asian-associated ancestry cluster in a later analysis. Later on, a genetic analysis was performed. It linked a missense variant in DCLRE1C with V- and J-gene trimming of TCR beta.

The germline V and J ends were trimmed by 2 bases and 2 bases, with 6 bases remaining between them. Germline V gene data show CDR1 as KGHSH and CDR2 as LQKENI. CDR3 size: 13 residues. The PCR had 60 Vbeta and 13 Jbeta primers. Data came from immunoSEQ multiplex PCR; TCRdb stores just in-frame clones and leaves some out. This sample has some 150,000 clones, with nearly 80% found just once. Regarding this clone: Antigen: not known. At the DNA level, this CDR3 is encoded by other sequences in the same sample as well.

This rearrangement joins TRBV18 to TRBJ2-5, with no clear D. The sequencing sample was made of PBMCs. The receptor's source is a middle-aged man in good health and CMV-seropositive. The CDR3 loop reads CASSPGQQETQYF. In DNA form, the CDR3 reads TGTGCCAGCTCACCAGGCCAGCAAGAGACCCAGTACTTC.